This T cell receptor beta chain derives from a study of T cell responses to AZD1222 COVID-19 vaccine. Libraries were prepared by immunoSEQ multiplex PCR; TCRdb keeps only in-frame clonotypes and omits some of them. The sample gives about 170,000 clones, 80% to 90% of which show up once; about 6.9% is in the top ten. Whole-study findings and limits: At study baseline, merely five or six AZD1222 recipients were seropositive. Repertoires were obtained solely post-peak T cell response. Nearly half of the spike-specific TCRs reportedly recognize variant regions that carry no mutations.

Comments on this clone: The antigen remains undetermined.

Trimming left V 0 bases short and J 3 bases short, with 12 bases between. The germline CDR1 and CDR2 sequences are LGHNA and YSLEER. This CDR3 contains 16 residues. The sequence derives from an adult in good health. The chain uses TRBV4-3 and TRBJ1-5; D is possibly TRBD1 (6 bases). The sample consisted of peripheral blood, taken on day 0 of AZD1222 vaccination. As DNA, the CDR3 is TGCGCCAGCAGCCAAGATCTCAGGGGTCCCAATCAGCCCCAGCATTTT. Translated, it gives CASSQDLRGPNQPQHF.